This TCR beta chain came from a study of blood T cell repertoires in COVID-19. CDR3 length equals 12 residues. V gave up 3 bases and J gave up 6 bases, with 7 bases separating them. The germline gives CDR1 LNHDA, CDR2 SQIVND (reference sequence). Generated by immunoSEQ multiplex PCR, the TCRdb table keeps only in-frame clones and is missing some. The table records 140,000 to 150,000 clones, over 75% of them present only once. The receptor's source is a man in his 60s with active or convalescent COVID-19. V gene TRBV19 combines with J gene TRBJ2-3; D is ambiguous. The sample consisted of peripheral blood. DNA of the CDR3: TGTGCCAGTAGTATTCGTTCGGATACGCAGTATTTT. Protein sequence: CASSIRSDTQYF. The complete variable domain, with remaining parts taken from reference TRBV19 and TRBJ2-3, reads DGGITQSPKYLFRKEGQNVTLSCEQNLNHDAMYWYRQDPGQGLRLIYYSQIVNDFQKGDIAEGYSVSREKKESFPLTVTSAQKNPTAFYLCASSIRSDTQYFGPGTRLTVL.